Listed below are T cell receptor beta chains from one sample, sequenced in a study of blood T cell repertoires in COVID-19. Sequencing was performed with immunoSEQ multiplex PCR; in TCRdb, only in-frame clones are kept and a portion is missing. The repertoire includes fewer than 110,000 clones, around 90% of them detected once, and 4.9% sits in the top ten. The specimen sequenced was peripheral blood. Receptors originate from a man aged 40-55 years with active or convalescent COVID-19. The CDR3 runs from the conserved cysteine through the conserved F or W. D genes are given only for firm matches. Size is omitted from some rows. Given values are once, few, many or a class for expanded clones.

DNA: TGTGCCAGCAGTTTCCCGGGGGGCGGGCTAATCGGGGGCAATCAGCCCCAGCATTTT
CDR3: CASSFPGGGLIGGNQPQHF
D: -
V: TRBV28
J: TRBJ1-5
size: -
length: 19

DNA: TGCGCCAGCAGCCTGGGCAGGGGAAACACCATATATTTT
CDR3: CASSLGRGNTIYF
D: -
V: TRBV4-3
J: TRBJ1-3
size: -
length: 13

DNA: TGCGCCAGCAGCTTGGCCGTGGCAATGGAGGAAGCTTTCTTT
CDR3: CASSLAVAMEEAFF
D: -
V: TRBV5-1
J: TRBJ1-1
size: -
length: 14

DNA: TGTGCCAGCAGCACCCGACTAGCGGGAATTCAAGAGACCCAGTACTTC
CDR3: CASSTRLAGIQETQYF
D: TRBD2
V: TRBV7-6
J: TRBJ2-5
size: -
length: 16

DNA: TGTGCCAGCAGACAGGGTAACTATGGCTACACCTTC
CDR3: CASRQGNYGYTF
D: -
V: TRBV28
J: TRBJ1-2
size: once
length: 12

DNA: TGCGCCAGCAGCCCTTACCACGAGCTCTCCTACGAGCAGTACTTC
CDR3: CASSPYHELSYEQYF
D: -
V: TRBV5-1
J: TRBJ2-7
size: -
length: 15

DNA: TGTGCTAGCAGCCCTCGACTAGCGGGAACCTACAATGAGCAGTTCTTC
CDR3: CASSPRLAGTYNEQFF
D: TRBD2
V: TRBV7-3
J: TRBJ2-1
size: -
length: 16

DNA: TGCGCCAGCAGCCTAGAACAGGGGAGCTATGGCTACACCTTC
CDR3: CASSLEQGSYGYTF
D: TRBD1
V: TRBV5-1
J: TRBJ1-2
size: -
length: 14

DNA: TGTGCCAGCAGCACAGGGGCCTCCTCTGGGGCCAACGTCCTGACTTTC
CDR3: CASSTGASSGANVLTF
D: TRBD1
V: TRBV3-1/TRBV3-2
J: TRBJ2-6
size: -
length: 16

DNA: TGTGCCAGCAGTTCTGAGTTGAACACTGAAGCTTTCTTT
CDR3: CASSSELNTEAFF
D: -
V: TRBV27
J: TRBJ1-1
size: -
length: 13

DNA: TGTGCCAGTGGCGACAGGGGGACGCCGGGAGAGACCCAGTACTTC
CDR3: CASGDRGTPGETQYF
D: TRBD1
V: TRBV19
J: TRBJ2-5
size: -
length: 15

DNA: TGCGCCAGCAGCTTGATGGGTTCAGCGTCAAATTCACCCCTCCACTTT
CDR3: CASSLMGSASNSPLHF
D: -
V: TRBV5-1
J: TRBJ1-6
size: -
length: 16

DNA: TGTGCCACCCGCAGGGAGGGGAAGGAAAAGGTCACTGAAGCTTTCTTT
CDR3: CATRREGKEKVTEAFF
D: -
V: TRBV19
J: TRBJ1-1
size: -
length: 16

DNA: TGTGCCAGTAGGCTGACTAGCGGAGGGCTCACAGATACGCAGTATTTT
CDR3: CASRLTSGGLTDTQYF
D: TRBD2
V: TRBV19
J: TRBJ2-3
size: few
length: 16

DNA: TGTGCCAGCAGCTTAGGAGCGGTCAATGGCTACACCTTC
CDR3: CASSLGAVNGYTF
D: -
V: TRBV7-9
J: TRBJ1-2
size: -
length: 13

DNA: TGTGCCAGCAGCTACGGACTAGCGGGGGTTGTTGAGCAGTTCTTC
CDR3: CASSYGLAGVVEQFF
D: TRBD2
V: TRBV7-2
J: TRBJ2-1
size: -
length: 15

DNA: TGTGCCAGCAGCCACGGGGGGCGAGACACCGGGGAGCTGTTTTTT
CDR3: CASSHGGRDTGELFF
D: -
V: TRBV14
J: TRBJ2-2
size: -
length: 15

DNA: TGTGCCAGTAGTCAACAGGTGAACACTGAAGCTTTCTTT
CDR3: CASSQQVNTEAFF
D: -
V: TRBV19
J: TRBJ1-1
size: -
length: 13